This entry lists 17 T cell receptor beta chains sequenced from one sample in a study of blood T cell repertoires in COVID-19. TCRdb's table, derived via immunoSEQ multiplex PCR, lists solely in-frame clones and lacks some. The sample records some 130,000 clones, about 88% being singletons. Sequences were obtained from peripheral blood. These receptors originate from a woman over 75 with acute or convalescent COVID-19.

V gene TRBV5-6 combines with J gene TRBJ1-2; 7 bases are shared with TRBD1. J was trimmed by 1 base and V by 2 bases; bases with no gene match: 11. This CDR3 has 17 amino acids. Germline V gene lookup returns CDR1 SGHDT and CDR2 YYEEEE. The DNA of the CDR3 is TGTGCCAGCAGCTTTCAATTACGACAGGGATTTAACTATGGCTACACCTTC. Amino acids: CASSFQLRQGFNYGYTF.

The genes are TRBV7-6 and TRBJ1-2; weak D call: TRBD1 (5 bases). The CDR3 totals 17 residues. From germline, CDR1 is SGHVS and CDR2 FNYEAQ. V lost 1 base, J lost 3 bases, and 18 bases lay in between. Here the CDR3 DNA reads TGTGCCAGCAGCTTAGTATTGAGTCCCGGCAGGGACTATGGCTACACCTTC. Its protein product is CASSLVLSPGRDYGYTF.

A single count supports this clone. The gene calls are TRBV7-9 and TRBJ2-7; a weak D match, TRBD1 (6 bases). The CDR3 covers 14 residues. The germline gives CDR1 SEHNR, CDR2 FQNEAQ (reference sequence). V was clipped by 6 bases and J by 7 bases, with 19 bases between them. The CDR3 bases are TGTGCCAGCAGGGATGACAGGCGTTCGGGGGAGCAGTACTTC. Translated: CASRDDRRSGEQYF.

The V call is TRBV5-1, the J call TRBJ2-1, with D maybe TRBD2 (5 bases). CDR1 SGHRS and CDR2 YFSETQ come from the germline V gene. V was clipped by 1 base and J by 8 bases, with 13 bases between them. The CDR3 runs 14 residues. The CDR3 region is CASSLWGEGHEQFF. The CDR3 nucleotides are TGCGCCAGCAGCTTGTGGGGAGAAGGGCATGAGCAGTTCTTC. The full variable domain, rest sourced from reference TRBV5-1 and TRBJ2-1, is KAGVTQTPRYLIKTRGQQVTLSCSPISGHRSVSWYQQTPGQGLQFLFEYFSETQRNKGNFPGRFSGRQFSNSRSEMNVSTLELGDSALYLCASSLWGEGHEQFFGPGTRLTVL.

V usage is TRBV19 and J usage is TRBJ2-3, with D hard to call. The CDR3 spans 14 residues. Deletions cut 5 bases from V and 2 bases from J, with 11 bases between. Germline V gene data show CDR1 as LNHDA and CDR2 as SQIVND (reference sequence). The CDR3 region is CASSSPGDTDTQYF. The DNA of the CDR3 is TGTGCCAGTAGTTCCCCAGGTGACACAGATACGCAGTATTTT.

The rearrangement joins TRBV4-1 to TRBJ2-4, with 13 nucleotides matching TRBD2. The germline V gene has CDR1 MGHRA and CDR2 YSYEKL. Trimming cost V 1 base and J 0 bases; bases outside gene matches: 3. The CDR3 sequence is 18 residues long. For the CDR3, the DNA is TGCGCCAGCAGCCAAGGACTAGCGGGGGGAAAAGCCAAAAACATTCAGTACTTC. It translates to CASSQGLAGGKAKNIQYF.

The V and J genes are TRBV30 and TRBJ1-1, with D unclear. The CDR3 contains 13 residues. The ends were cut back, 3 bases at V and 7 bases at J, with 15 bases in the middle. The germline V gene encodes CDR1 GTSNPN and CDR2 SVGIG (reference sequence). The CDR3 protein is CAWSRGLRGEAFF. DNA for the CDR3: TGTGCCTGGAGCCGAGGATTGAGAGGTGAAGCTTTCTTT.

The rearrangement links TRBV7-8 to TRBJ2-1; 12 bases align to TRBD2. Per the germline V gene, CDR1 is SGHVS and CDR2 is FQNEAQ. There are 20 residues in the CDR3. V lost 5 bases, J lost 4 bases, and 18 bases stayed unmatched. The CDR3 DNA reads TGTGCCAGCAGCGTTAACAGGATACCTGGACTAGCGGGGTTATACAATGAGCAGTTCTTC. This gives the protein CASSVNRIPGLAGLYNEQFF.

This chain joins TRBV18 and TRBJ1-1; a weak D match, TRBD1 (6 bases). Germline CDR1 KGHSH, CDR2 LQKENI. Trimming stripped 6 bases from V and 1 base from J, with 15 bases between. The CDR3 contains 15 residues. CDR3 in amino acids: CASSPLTGQNTEAFF. In DNA form, the CDR3 reads TGTGCCAGCTCGCCATTGACGGGACAGAACACTGAAGCTTTCTTT.

A few counts support this clone. The chain is built from TRBV29-1 and TRBJ2-3; perhaps TRBD1 as D (7 bases). The CDR3 has 13 amino acids. V was cut by 7 bases and J by 3 bases, with 14 bases left in between. Germline CDR1 and CDR2: SQVTM and ANQGSEA. CDR3 bases: TGCAGCGCTCGACAGGGAGGAACAGATACGCAGTATTTT. This translates into CSARQGGTDTQYF.

This rearrangement joins TRBV19 to TRBJ1-5; no definite D call. The germline V gene encodes CDR1 LNHDA and CDR2 SQIVND (reference sequence). The V gene lost 7 bases and the J gene lost 3 bases, with 7 bases spanning the gap. The CDR3 sequence is 12 residues long. The CDR3 is CASNHYNQPQHF. The CDR3 coding sequence is TGTGCCAGTAACCACTACAATCAGCCCCAGCATTTT. Full variable domain (rest looked up from reference TRBV19 and TRBJ1-5): DGGITQSPKYLFRKEGQNVTLSCEQNLNHDAMYWYRQDPGQGLRLIYYSQIVNDFQKGDIAEGYSVSREKKESFPLTVTSAQKNPTAFYLCASNHYNQPQHFGDGTRLSIL.

This sequence joins TRBV6-5 and TRBJ2-2; D gene unclear. The CDR3 is 15 residues long. V lost 4 bases and J 4 bases, leaving 13 bases between the germline ends. Germline V gene data show CDR1 as MNHEY and CDR2 as SVGAGI. In nucleotides, the CDR3 is TGTGCCAGCAGTTCCCAACTACTGGGCACCGGGGAGCTGTTTTTT. Its translation is CASSSQLLGTGELFF.

The chain recombines TRBV5-4 with TRBJ2-7; 9 nucleotides align to TRBD1. CDR3 length: 16 residues. Germline V gives CDR1 SGHNT, CDR2 YYREEE (reference sequence). The V segment lost 0 bases and the J segment 2 bases; nucleotides outside the gene matches: 6. CDR3: CASSLGAGTGTYEQYF. DNA of the CDR3: TGTGCCAGCAGCTTGGGGGCCGGGACAGGGACCTACGAGCAGTACTTC.

This clone was seen just once. The chain links TRBV7-9 to TRBJ1-3, with no clear D. V was shortened by 5 bases and J by 0 bases, with 11 bases between the two germline ends. CDR1 SEHNR and CDR2 FQNEAQ come from the germline V gene (reference sequence). This CDR3 region has 15 residues. The CDR3 protein is CASSVTVPSGNTIYF. CDR3 nucleotide sequence: TGTGCCAGCAGCGTAACAGTCCCCTCTGGAAACACCATATATTTT.

In the case of this clone: Compared with germline, one end of the junction differs, possibly owing to a read error. In nucleotides, the CDR3 is TGTGCCAGCAGTGAAGGGGCCACCCTGGAACGATTC. It specifies CASSEGATLERF. J is TRBJ2-7 and V is TRBV2; D unresolved. From germline, CDR1 is SNHLY and CDR2 FYNNEI. The CDR3 contains 12 residues.

In nucleotides, the CDR3 is TGTGCCAGCAGCCCCCAGGGGCCTAATTCACCCCTCCACTTT. It encodes CASSPQGPNSPLHF. The chain links TRBV5-8 to TRBJ1-6; D is possibly TRBD1 (6 bases). Trimming took 4 bases from V and 6 from J, leaving 11 bases between them. Germline loops: CDR1 SGHTS, CDR2 YDEGEE. The CDR3 has 14 residues. Drawing the rest from reference TRBV5-8 and TRBJ1-6, the complete variable domain is EAGVTQSPTHLIKTRGQQATLRCSPISGHTSVYWYQQALGLGLQFLLWYDEGEERNRGNFPPRFSGRQFPNYSSELNVNALELEDSALYLCASSPQGPNSPLHFGNGTRLTVT.

The chain employs TRBV5-1 and TRBJ1-1; the D gene is possibly TRBD1 (6 bases). This CDR3 comprises 14 residues. Trimming took 3 bases from V and 5 from J, leaving 14 bases between them. Germline V lookup: CDR1 SGHRS, CDR2 YFSETQ. The CDR3: CASSSRRGGTEAFF. In nucleotides, the CDR3 is TGCGCCAGCAGCTCCCGGAGGGGGGGGACTGAAGCTTTCTTT. Full variable domain (missing parts from reference TRBV5-1 and TRBJ1-1): KAGVTQTPRYLIKTRGQQVTLSCSPISGHRSVSWYQQTPGQGLQFLFEYFSETQRNKGNFPGRFSGRQFSNSRSEMNVSTLELGDSALYLCASSSRRGGTEAFFGQGTRLTVV.